This is a list of T cell receptor beta chains from one sample in a study of blood T cell repertoires in COVID-19. The method was immunoSEQ multiplex PCR; TCRdb's version includes in-frame clones alone and lacks a portion of them. This table holds about 140,000 clones, around 78% found once. Specimen: peripheral blood. The receptors originated from an elderly woman with active or convalescent COVID-19. The CDR3 runs from the conserved cysteine through the conserved F or W. The order of the fields is V gene, D gene, J gene, clone size, CDR3 DNA, CDR3 protein. D genes are given only for firm matches. Some rows mark clone size as missing; the rest say once, few, many or name a class of expanded clone.

TRBV25-1	.	TRBJ1-6	.	TGTGCCAGCAGTGAATCCGGGAAAAGCTATAATTCACCCCTCCACTTT	CASSESGKSYNSPLHF
TRBV27	.	TRBJ2-7	many	TGTGCCAGCAGCCACAACTACGAGCAGTACTTC	CASSHNYEQYF
TRBV7-8	.	TRBJ2-3	.	TGTGCCAGCAGCCGCAGTCGGGGTAGCACAGATACGCAGTATTTT	CASSRSRGSTDTQYF
TRBV9	TRBD1	TRBJ1-1	.	TGTGCCAGCAGTGCGGGACAGAGGAACACTGAAGCTTTCTTT	CASSAGQRNTEAFF
TRBV5-1	TRBD1	TRBJ1-4	.	TGCGCCAGCAGCCGGCAAACAGGGGGGTTGATTGGTGAAAAACTGTTTTTT	CASSRQTGGLIGEKLFF
TRBV30	.	TRBJ2-5	.	TGTGCCTGGAGTGCGGGGGGCGAAAAGACCCAGTACTTC	CAWSAGGEKTQYF
TRBV29-1	.	TRBJ1-1	.	TGCAGCGGAAACAGGTTGACTGAAGCTTTCTTT	CSGNRLTEAFF
TRBV19	.	TRBJ2-3	.	TGTGCCAGTAGTATTTCCGGTTCATGGGATACGCAGTATTTT	CASSISGSWDTQYF
TRBV6-1	.	TRBJ2-4	.	TGTGCCAGCAGTGACAGAATCGCTAACATTCAGTACTTC	CASSDRIANIQYF
TRBV19	TRBD1	TRBJ1-1	.	TGTGCCAGTAGTCCGCGGACAGGGCTGAACACTGAAGCTTTCTTT	CASSPRTGLNTEAFF
TRBV4-1	TRBD1	TRBJ1-4	once	TGCGCCAGCAGCCAGGGACAGGGGACCCCTAATGAAAAACTGTTTTTT	CASSQGQGTPNEKLFF
TRBV6-6	TRBD1	TRBJ1-5	.	TGTGCCAGCAGTTTGGGGGACAGGGAAGGGCAGCCCCAGCATTTT	CASSLGDREGQPQHF
TRBV7-2	.	TRBJ2-5	.	TGTGCCAGCAGCCCGCAGGGACACTCGGCGGAGACCCAGTACTTC	CASSPQGHSAETQYF
TRBV19	.	TRBJ1-5	.	TGTGCCAGTAGTATAGGGGGCGCCCACAATCAGCCCCAGCATTTT	CASSIGGAHNQPQHF
TRBV4-2	.	TRBJ2-5	.	TGTGCCAGCAGCCAGGGGGACAAAAAGACCCAGTACTTC	CASSQGDKKTQYF
TRBV6-2/TRBV6-3	TRBD2	TRBJ2-3	.	TGTGCCAGCAGTTACCCTTCCGCGGGGGGGCCGAGCACAGATACGCAGTATTTT	CASSYPSAGGPSTDTQYF
TRBV4-3	TRBD2	TRBJ2-2	once	TGCGCCAGCAGCCAAGGGGATAGCGGGAGGTACACCGGGGAGCTGTTTTTT	CASSQGDSGRYTGELFF
TRBV2	TRBD1	TRBJ1-6	.	TGTGCCAGCAGGGGACCGGGACAGGGATCACCCCTCCACTTT	CASRGPGQGSPLHF
TRBV18	TRBD1	TRBJ1-1	.	TGTGCCAGCTCACCCGGAAGGGGGCCCAGGGGCACTGAAGCTTTCTTT	CASSPGRGPRGTEAFF
TRBV6-5	.	TRBJ1-3	.	TGTGCCAGCAGCCAGACAGGCGGGTCTGGAAACACCATATATTTT	CASSQTGGSGNTIYF
TRBV5-1	.	TRBJ1-2	few	TGCGCCAGCAGCTTGAATCAGGGGCTCAGCTATGGCTACACCTTC	CASSLNQGLSYGYTF
TRBV30	TRBD1	TRBJ1-2	.	TGTGCCGGGAGGGTTGGAGACAGGGCTAACTATGGCTACACCTTC	CAGRVGDRANYGYTF
TRBV6-4	.	TRBJ2-3	.	TGTGCCAGCAGTGATTCCGTCACAGATACGCAGTATTTT	CASSDSVTDTQYF
TRBV30	.	TRBJ1-1	.	TGTGCCTGGAGCCCTTGGGAGGCTGAAGCTTTCTTT	CAWSPWEAEAFF
TRBV2	TRBD1	TRBJ1-1	.	TGTGCCAGCAGGGGACAGGGTAATTTCGCTGAAGCTTTCTTT	CASRGQGNFAEAFF
TRBV5-1	TRBD1	TRBJ2-3	.	TGCGCCAGCCGGCATCTGGGGCAGGGGGCAGATACGCAGTATTTT	CASRHLGQGADTQYF
TRBV5-1	TRBD1	TRBJ1-2	.	TGCGCCAGCAGCTTGGGACAGGGGAATAACTATGGCTACACCTTC	CASSLGQGNNYGYTF
TRBV7-8	TRBD2	TRBJ2-2	.	TGTGCCAGCAGCTTAGCGAATCGGGGGGAGTCTACCGGGGAGCTGTTTTTT	CASSLANRGESTGELFF
TRBV2	.	TRBJ2-7	.	TGTGCCAGCAGTGACGGGTGGGAGCAGTACTTC	CASSDGWEQYF
TRBV4-1	TRBD1	TRBJ2-7	few	TGCGCCAGCAGCCAAACAGGACAGGGGAACTCCTACGAGCAGTACTTC	CASSQTGQGNSYEQYF
TRBV7-3	.	TRBJ2-2	few	TGTGCCAGCAGCTCCGGACTTCCCACCGGGGAGCTGTTTTTT	CASSSGLPTGELFF
TRBV6-6	.	TRBJ2-2	.	TGTGCCAGCAGTCACGGAGTAAACACCGGGGAGCTGTTTTTT	CASSHGVNTGELFF
TRBV6-1	.	TRBJ1-2	once	TGTGCCAGCAGTGAAGCTTTACATTCTTTCTATGGCTACACCTTC	CASSEALHSFYGYTF
TRBV2	.	TRBJ1-3	few	TGTGCCAGCAGTGACTGGGAGCGTGGGAACACCATATATTTT	CASSDWERGNTIYF
TRBV6-5	.	TRBJ1-1	.	TGTGCCAGCAGTCCCCGGGGAGGGATCACTGAAGCTTTCTTT	CASSPRGGITEAFF